These 10 T cell receptor beta chains came from one sample sequenced in a study of T cell responses to AZD1222 COVID-19 vaccine listed by TCRdb under 2021. What this sample's time point label stands for: baseline before first vaccination. Libraries came from the immunoSEQ multiplex PCR assay. As stored in TCRdb, this immuneACCESS dataset retains in-frame rearrangements with V and J assigned. A fraction of the clones does not appear; measured against another copy, unresolved V genes explain less than half of the discrepancy, and the remainder lacks a known reason. The sample data list approximately 180,000 clones, and 85% to 90% of these were observed just once. The leading ten clones occupy roughly 1.7% of the sample. Specimen: peripheral blood, collected on day 0 of AZD1222 vaccination. The receptors stem from an adult in good health.

The chain has TRBV7-2 and TRBJ2-3; no clear D. This CDR3 is 12 amino acids long. Trimming took 6 bases from V and 7 from J, leaving 11 bases between them. Germline V lookup: CDR1 SGHTA, CDR2 FQGNSA. The CDR3 nucleotides read TGTGCCAGCAGACCTGCCGGAAATACGCAGTATTTT. Its translation: CASRPAGNTQYF.

This chain uses TRBV24-1 with TRBJ1-5; 8 bases map to TRBD1. Germline trimming cut 3 bases from V and 3 bases from J; bases unmatched to any gene: 3. Germline V CDR1 and CDR2: KGHDR, SFDVKD. This CDR3 comprises 15 residues. In DNA, the CDR3 is TGTGCCACCAGTGATCGGACAGGGCCCAATCAGCCCCAGCATTTT. This encodes CATSDRTGPNQPQHF.

The chain carries TRBV29-1 and TRBJ2-2, with D perhaps TRBD1 (5 bases). The CDR3 is made up of 13 amino acids. V gave up 7 bases and J gave up 7 bases, with 16 bases separating them. Germline lookup yields CDR1 SQVTM and CDR2 ANQGSEA. The CDR3 DNA is TGCAGCGCACTATGGGGCTTGGGCGGGGAGCTGTTTTTT. This encodes CSALWGLGGELFF.

The genes are TRBV4-3 and TRBJ2-7; 7 bases agree with TRBD1. The trim removed 3 bases at V and 4 bases at J, leaving 3 bases unmatched. The CDR3 length is 13 residues. Germline values: CDR1 LGHNA, CDR2 YSLEER. CDR3 in amino acids: CASSHKQGYEQYF. The DNA for the CDR3 is TGCGCCAGCAGCCATAAACAGGGGTACGAGCAGTACTTC.

This rearrangement joins TRBV16 to TRBJ2-1; D not certain. Per the germline V gene, CDR1 is KGHSY and CDR2 is FQNENV. V lost 0 bases, J lost 2 bases, and 14 bases lay in between. The CDR3 extends over 17 amino acids. The CDR3, as DNA: TGTGCCAGCAGCCAATCGGAGAGTCTACCCCCCTACAATGAGCAGTTCTTC. Translation gives CASSQSESLPPYNEQFF.

CDR3 DNA sequence: TGTGCCAGTAGTATAGCCGGGGTGAGCACTGAAGCTTTCTTT. As protein: CASSIAGVSTEAFF. The rearrangement uses TRBV19 and TRBJ1-1; no firm D call. The germline V and J ends were trimmed by 1 base and 4 bases, with 10 bases remaining between them. The germline CDR1 and CDR2 sequences are LNHDA and SQIVND (reference sequence). The CDR3 spans 14 residues.

The chain uses TRBV19 and TRBJ1-1, with D possibly TRBD1 on 5 matching bases. V gave up 0 bases and J gave up 5 bases, with 10 bases separating them. Germline CDR1 is LNHDA and CDR2 is SQIVND (reference sequence). The CDR3 has 14 residues. The CDR3 coding sequence is TGTGCCAGTAGTATAGAAGGGGTGATGACTGAAGCTTTCTTT. Protein: CASSIEGVMTEAFF.

The chain employs TRBV6-4 and TRBJ2-1; possibly TRBD1 or TRBD2 for D (5 bases each). The germline V gene encodes CDR1 MRHNA and CDR2 SNTAGT. Trimming took off 6 bases at V and 2 bases at J, with 8 bases between the two ends. The CDR3 loop spans 13 amino acids. The CDR3 DNA follows: TGTGCCAGCAGCCAGGGAGCCTACAATGAGCAGTTCTTC. Translated, it gives CASSQGAYNEQFF.

This chain uses TRBV30 with TRBJ2-1; the D is unclear. The V gene lost 5 bases and the J gene lost 6 bases, with 8 bases spanning the gap. Germline V gives CDR1 GTSNPN, CDR2 SVGIG (reference sequence). This CDR3 spans 11 amino acids. CDR3 protein: CAWAGFNEQFF. CDR3 nucleotides: TGTGCCTGGGCAGGTTTCAATGAGCAGTTCTTC.

This chain's CDR3 is CATHNRGNSPLHF. The CDR3 DNA reads as TGTGCCACCCATAACAGGGGGAATTCACCCCTCCACTTT. The V and J genes are TRBV28 and TRBJ1-6; 8 bases are shared with TRBD1. The CDR3 sequence is 13 residues long. Trimming cost V 10 bases and J 7 bases; bases outside gene matches: 6. Germline V gives CDR1 MDHEN, CDR2 SYDVKM.